The 12 T cell receptor beta chains given below trace back to one sample, sequenced in a study of shared clonotypes between healthy human individuals. Naive CD8 isolation took CD45RO-negative cells positively selected for CCR7 and excluded terminally differentiated effector memory CD45RA+ cells. Repertoires were generated with immunoSEQ multiplex PCR, while TCRdb's copy carries only in-frame clones and drops some. The table has about 1.9 million clones, roughly 93% seen once. The sequenced sample consisted of naive CD8+ T cells from PBMCs. Every receptor here comes from a man between 18 and 29 years old in good health. Some clones in this sample may be carry-over from other donors' samples.

V usage is TRBV5-4 and J usage is TRBJ2-1, with 8 bases fitting TRBD1. From germline, CDR1 is SGHNT and CDR2 YYREEE (reference sequence). J was trimmed by 10 bases and V by 3 bases; bases with no gene match: 12. This CDR3 is built from 15 residues. CDR3 sequence: CASSSGQGLSREQFF. The CDR3 DNA is TGTGCCAGCAGCTCCGGACAGGGACTTTCAAGGGAGCAGTTCTTC.

The genes are TRBV5-4 and TRBJ1-2; D perhaps matches TRBD1 (5 bases). V was pared by 4 bases and J by 4 bases, with 5 bases between. Germline V lookup: CDR1 SGHNT, CDR2 YYREEE (reference sequence). The CDR3 has 11 amino acids. Written as DNA, the CDR3 is TGTGCCAGCAGCGGGACCTATGGCTACACCTTC. This translates into CASSGTYGYTF.

This clone appeared a single time. This rearrangement joins TRBV7-9 to TRBJ1-4; TRBD1 might be the D (5 bases). Germline V gives CDR1 SEHNR, CDR2 FQNEAQ (reference sequence). The CDR3 is 15 residues long. V gave up 1 base and J gave up 4 bases, with 10 bases separating them. The CDR3, as DNA: TGTGCCAGCAGCTTAGGTTTCAGGGTTAATGAAAAACTGTTTTTT. Amino acid sequence: CASSLGFRVNEKLFF.

This clone was seen just once. The chain couples TRBV7-9 to TRBJ2-3, with a tentative D call TRBD1 (5 bases). V was trimmed by 4 bases and J by 0 bases, leaving 14 bases between them. The CDR3 loop spans 16 amino acids. From germline, CDR1 is SEHNR and CDR2 FQNEAQ (reference sequence). CDR3 region: CASSSTTASSTDTQYF. The CDR3 nucleotides are TGTGCCAGCAGCTCCACGACAGCTTCTAGCACAGATACGCAGTATTTT.

This clone was observed a single time. The chain carries TRBV19 and TRBJ1-2, with TRBD1 as a possible D gene (5 bases). The CDR3 contains 14 residues. Trimming left V 4 bases short and J 6 bases short, with 15 bases between. The germline V gene encodes CDR1 LNHDA and CDR2 SQIVND (reference sequence). In nucleotides, the CDR3 is TGTGCCAGTAGTAGCCGGACTCGGGGCCATGGCTACACCTTC. Protein sequence: CASSSRTRGHGYTF.

The chain employs TRBV5-1 and TRBJ2-2; tentative D call: TRBD2 (6 bases). CDR3 length equals 14 residues. V was trimmed by 3 bases and J by 9 bases, leaving 15 bases between them. Looked up from germline, CDR1 is SGHRS and CDR2 is YFSETQ. The CDR3 bases are TGCGCCAGCAGCTCTGAACCAGGGACTCGGGAGCTGTTTTTT. Translating it yields CASSSEPGTRELFF.

The rearrangement joins TRBV28 to TRBJ2-2; 9 positions match TRBD1. Germline V gene sequence: CDR1 MDHEN, CDR2 SYDVKM. V was pared by 3 bases and J by 4 bases, with 6 bases of the junction left unmatched. The CDR3 covers 16 residues. As DNA, the CDR3 is TGTGCCAGCAGTTTTCAGCGACAGGGGGGCACCGGGGAGCTGTTTTTT. Residues: CASSFQRQGGTGELFF.

This clone was picked up a small number of times. The CDR3 nucleotides are TGTGCCAGTACCGGGTCTTACTATGGCTACACCTTC. Protein product: CASTGSYYGYTF. This chain uses TRBV19 with TRBJ1-2, with D unclear. Trimming cost V 7 bases and J 3 bases, with 9 bases left between them. This CDR3 is 12 amino acids long. The V gene's germline CDR1 is LNHDA and CDR2 SQIVND (reference sequence).

The chain carries TRBV5-6 and TRBJ2-3; 7 nucleotides match TRBD2. The length of the CDR3 is 15 residues. Trimming took 4 bases from V and 4 from J; bases not matched to a gene: 9. The germline V gene encodes CDR1 SGHDT and CDR2 YYEEEE. CDR3 sequence reads: CASSPLYAGADTQYF. The DNA of the CDR3 is TGTGCCAGCAGCCCCCTTTATGCGGGAGCAGATACGCAGTATTTT.

CDR3 nucleotides: TGTGCCAGCAGTGGTAGGGCGGATAATGAAAAACTGTTTTTT. This sequence encodes CASSGRADNEKLFF. The V call is TRBV6-1, the J call TRBJ1-4; D gene unclear. The length of the CDR3 is 14 residues. The V end was cut by 4 bases, the J end by 4 bases, with 10 bases between. Germline CDR1 is MNHNS and CDR2 is SASEGT.

In this sample, this clone turned up once. The chain has TRBV5-1 and TRBJ1-3; tentative D call: TRBD1 (6 bases). The germline gives CDR1 SGHRS, CDR2 YFSETQ. CDR3 length: 16 amino acids. The V and J ends lost 0 bases and 4 bases respectively, with 14 bases between them. The CDR3, as DNA: TGCGCCAGCAGCTTGGATGAAGGGGGAGCGGGAAACACCATATATTTT. Protein: CASSLDEGGAGNTIYF.

V usage is TRBV6-1 and J usage is TRBJ2-7; TRBD1 aligns across 9 bases. The V gene end was trimmed by 2 bases and the J gene end by 1 base; junction bases not matched to a gene: 3. Germline CDR1 and CDR2: MNHNS and SASEGT. The CDR3 loop spans 15 amino acids. The CDR3 DNA is TGTGCCAGCAGTGAATGGACAGGGGATTCCTACGAGCAGTACTTC. Translated, it gives CASSEWTGDSYEQYF.